This T cell receptor (beta chain) derives from a study of CD8+ T cells in alopecia areata. About the research overall: Among treated patients, oral tofacitinib was administered at 5 to 10 mg twice daily.

This clone was counted a few times. Extracted RNA was reverse transcribed into cDNA, the sequencing template. Using immunoSEQ multiplex PCR, the repertoire was profiled, and TCRdb retains in-frame clones only, with some absent. The sample lists 100,000 to 150,000 clones, over 50% seen once, with roughly 4.5% in the top ten. Germline V gene sequence: CDR1 LNHDA, CDR2 SQIVND (reference sequence). CDR3 length equals 17 residues. The V gene lost 4 bases and the J gene lost 0 bases, with 13 bases spanning the gap. T lymphocytes (CD4+ and CD8+) were sorted from PBMCs. The sequence derives from a human donor with alopecia areata. The sample consisted of CD4+ T cells sorted from blood, taken at week 0. The gene calls are TRBV19 and TRBJ2-6, with TRBD1 as a possible D gene (6 bases). CDR3 loop: CASSKGDILSGANVLTF. CDR3 nucleotides: TGTGCCAGTAGTAAGGGGGACATCCTCTCTGGGGCCAACGTCCTGACTTTC.